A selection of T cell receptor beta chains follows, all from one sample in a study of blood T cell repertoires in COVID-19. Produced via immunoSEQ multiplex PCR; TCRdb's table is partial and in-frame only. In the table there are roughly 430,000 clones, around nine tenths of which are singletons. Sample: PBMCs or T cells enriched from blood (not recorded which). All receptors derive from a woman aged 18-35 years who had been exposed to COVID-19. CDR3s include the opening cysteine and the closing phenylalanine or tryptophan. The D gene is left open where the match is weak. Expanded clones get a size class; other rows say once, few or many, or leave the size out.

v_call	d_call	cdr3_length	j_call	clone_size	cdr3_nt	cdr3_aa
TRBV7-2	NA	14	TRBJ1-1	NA	TGTGCCAGCAGCTTATTAGGCAGGGCCACTGAAGCTTTCTTT	CASSLLGRATEAFF
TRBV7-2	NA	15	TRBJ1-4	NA	TGTGCCAGCAGCTCCGACAGAGCCAGTAATGAAAAACTGTTTTTT	CASSSDRASNEKLFF
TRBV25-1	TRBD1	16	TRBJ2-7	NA	TGTGCCAGCAGTGAAACAAAGACAGGGGGCGTCTACGAGCAGTACTTC	CASSETKTGGVYEQYF
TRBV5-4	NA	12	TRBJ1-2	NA	TGTGCCAGCAGCTCCATAGGGGTTGGCTACACCTTC	CASSSIGVGYTF
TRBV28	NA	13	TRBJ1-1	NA	TGTGCCAGCCGGAGGACAGCTTCCTTGGGATGGGACTTT	CASRRTASLGWDF
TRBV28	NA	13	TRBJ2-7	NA	TGTGCCAGCAGTTTAGCCGAACACTACGAGCAGTACTTC	CASSLAEHYEQYF
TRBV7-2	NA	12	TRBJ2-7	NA	TGTGCCAGCAGCCATGATAGCTACGAGCAGTACTTC	CASSHDSYEQYF
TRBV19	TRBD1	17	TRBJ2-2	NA	TGTGCCAGTAGTGGAATCCGGGACAGTCGGGTCCCCGGGGAGCTGTTTTTT	CASSGIRDSRVPGELFF
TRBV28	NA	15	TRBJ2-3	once	TGTGCCAGCAGGACCGGGACTTCGGGCACAGATACGCAGTATTTT	CASRTGTSGTDTQYF
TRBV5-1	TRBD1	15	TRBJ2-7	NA	TGCGCCAGCAGCGACCCCGGGACAGGGCCTTGGGAGCAGTACTTC	CASSDPGTGPWEQYF
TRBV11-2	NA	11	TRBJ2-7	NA	TGTGCCAGCAGCCCCCTCCGGGAGCAGTACTTC	CASSPLREQYF
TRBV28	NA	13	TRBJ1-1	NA	TGTGCCAGCAGGCCCGATACAATGGCTGAAGCTTTCTTT	CASRPDTMAEAFF
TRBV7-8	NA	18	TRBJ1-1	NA	TGTGCCAGCAGCTTAGCGTGGGGAGGGGAGTCACGAAACACTGAAGCTTTCTTT	CASSLAWGGESRNTEAFF
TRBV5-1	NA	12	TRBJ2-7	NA	TGCGCCAGCCAGGGCCCGAGTTACGAGCAGTACTTC	CASQGPSYEQYF
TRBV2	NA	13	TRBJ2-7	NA	TGTGCCAGCAGTGGACAGCGTGCCTACGAGCAGTACTTC	CASSGQRAYEQYF
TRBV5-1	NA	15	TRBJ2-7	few	TGCGCCAGCAGTGAACAGGGCGCATATGGGGACGAGCAGTACTTC	CASSEQGAYGDEQYF
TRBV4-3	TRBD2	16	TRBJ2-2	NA	TGCGCCAGCAGCCACTTAGCGGGGGTACCCACCGGGGAGCTGTTTTTT	CASSHLAGVPTGELFF
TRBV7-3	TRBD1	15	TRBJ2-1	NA	TGTGCCAGCAGCTTGACAGGGGGAACTTTTGATGAGCAGTTCTTC	CASSLTGGTFDEQFF
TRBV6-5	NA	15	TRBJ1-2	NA	TGTGCCAGCAGTCTATATCATGATCTTAACTATGGCTACACCTTC	CASSLYHDLNYGYTF
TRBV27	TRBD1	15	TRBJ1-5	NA	TGTGCCAGCAGATTGACAGGGGAAAGCAATCAGCCCCAGCATTTT	CASRLTGESNQPQHF
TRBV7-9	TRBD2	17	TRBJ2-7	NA	TGTGCCAGCAGCTCGGGACTAGCGGGGGCCAGCTCCTACGAGCAGTACTTC	CASSSGLAGASSYEQYF
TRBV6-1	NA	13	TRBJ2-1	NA	TGTGCCAGCAGTGAACTAGGGGGCAATGAGCAGTTCTTC	CASSELGGNEQFF
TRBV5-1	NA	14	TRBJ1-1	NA	TGCGCCAGCACCCTGACAAGTATGAACACTGAAGCTTTCTTT	CASTLTSMNTEAFF
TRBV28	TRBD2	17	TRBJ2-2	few	TGTGCCAGCAGCTTACTCACTAGCGTCGCGGTTGCCGGGGAGCTGTTTTTT	CASSLLTSVAVAGELFF
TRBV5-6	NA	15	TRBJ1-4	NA	TGTGCCAGCAGCACCTGGGGGCTCCTTAATGAAAAACTGTTTTTT	CASSTWGLLNEKLFF
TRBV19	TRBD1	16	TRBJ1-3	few	TGTGCCAGTAGGACTTCAGGGGGCGGTCGTGGAAACACCATATATTTT	CASRTSGGGRGNTIYF
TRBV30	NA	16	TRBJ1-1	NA	TGTGCCTGGAGTGTACTAGGGGGGGTTTGGAACACTGAAGCTTTCTTT	CAWSVLGGVWNTEAFF
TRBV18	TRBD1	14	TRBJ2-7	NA	TGTGCCAGCTCAGCCCACCAGGGGGCCTTAGAGCAGTACTTC	CASSAHQGALEQYF
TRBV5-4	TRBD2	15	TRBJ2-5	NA	TGTGCCAGCGGGTTGACTAGCGGGGGTGGAGAGACCCAGTACTTC	CASGLTSGGGETQYF
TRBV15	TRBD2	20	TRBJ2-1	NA	TGTGCCACCAGCAGCCAACCGGGACTAGCGCCAGTAGGGACCTACAATGAGCAGTTCTTC	CATSSQPGLAPVGTYNEQFF
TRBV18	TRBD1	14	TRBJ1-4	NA	TGTGCCAGCTCACCGGACAGGGTTAATGAAAAACTGTTTTTT	CASSPDRVNEKLFF
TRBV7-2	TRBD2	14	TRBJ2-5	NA	TGTGCCAGCAGCCCTCTCGGGGGGGCGGAGACCCAGTACTTC	CASSPLGGAETQYF
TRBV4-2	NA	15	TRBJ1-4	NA	TGTGCCAGCAGCCAAGAATGGGGGGGCGGTGAAAAACTGTTTTTT	CASSQEWGGGEKLFF
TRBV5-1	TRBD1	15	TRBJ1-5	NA	TGCGCCAGCAGCTTGGAGGGACAGAGGAATCAGCCCCAGCATTTT	CASSLEGQRNQPQHF
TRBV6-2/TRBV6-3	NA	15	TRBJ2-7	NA	TGTGCCAGCAGTTACTCGTGGACAGAAACCTACGAGCAGTACTTC	CASSYSWTETYEQYF
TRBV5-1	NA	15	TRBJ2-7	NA	TGCGCCAGCAGGCCCCCGGGACTTAACTCCTACGAGCAGTACTTC	CASRPPGLNSYEQYF